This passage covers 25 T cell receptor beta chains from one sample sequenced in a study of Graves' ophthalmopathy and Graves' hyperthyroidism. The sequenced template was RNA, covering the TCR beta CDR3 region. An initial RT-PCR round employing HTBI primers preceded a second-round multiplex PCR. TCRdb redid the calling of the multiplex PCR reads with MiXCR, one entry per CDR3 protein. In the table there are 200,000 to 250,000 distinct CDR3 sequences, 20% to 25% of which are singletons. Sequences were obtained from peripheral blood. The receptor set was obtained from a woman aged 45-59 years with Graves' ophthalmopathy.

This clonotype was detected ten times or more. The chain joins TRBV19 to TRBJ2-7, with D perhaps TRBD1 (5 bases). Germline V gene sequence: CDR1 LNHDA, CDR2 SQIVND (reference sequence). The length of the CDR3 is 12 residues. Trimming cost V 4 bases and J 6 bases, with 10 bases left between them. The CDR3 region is CASSNQGGEQYF. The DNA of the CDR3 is TGTGCCAGTAGTAATCAGGGTGGCGAGCAGTACTTC.

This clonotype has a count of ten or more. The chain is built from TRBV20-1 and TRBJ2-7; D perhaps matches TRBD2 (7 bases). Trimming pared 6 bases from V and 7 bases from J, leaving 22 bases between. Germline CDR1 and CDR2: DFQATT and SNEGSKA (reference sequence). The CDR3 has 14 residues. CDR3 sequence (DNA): TGCAGTGCGCCAGGATATCGGGGGGCGCCGGAGCAGTACTTC. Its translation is CSAPGYRGAPEQYF.

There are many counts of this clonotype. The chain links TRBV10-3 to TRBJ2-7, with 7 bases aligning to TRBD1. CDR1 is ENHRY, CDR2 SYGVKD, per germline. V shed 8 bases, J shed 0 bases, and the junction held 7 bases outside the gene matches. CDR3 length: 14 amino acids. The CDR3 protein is CAIGQARSSYEQYF. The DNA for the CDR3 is TGTGCCATCGGACAGGCCCGAAGCTCCTACGAGCAGTACTTC.

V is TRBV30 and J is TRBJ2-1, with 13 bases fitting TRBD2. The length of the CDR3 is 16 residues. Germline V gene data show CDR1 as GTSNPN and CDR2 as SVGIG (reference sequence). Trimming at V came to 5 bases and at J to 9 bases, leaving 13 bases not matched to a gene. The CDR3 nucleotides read TGTGCCTGGCAAGTCAAGCCGGGACTAGCGGGAATTGAGCAGTTCTTC. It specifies CAWQVKPGLAGIEQFF.

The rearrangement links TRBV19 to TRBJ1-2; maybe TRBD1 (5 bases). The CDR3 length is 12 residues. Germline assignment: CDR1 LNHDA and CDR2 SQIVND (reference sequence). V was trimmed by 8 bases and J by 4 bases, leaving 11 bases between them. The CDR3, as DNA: TGTGCCAGTGCAAAGGGACCCTATGGCTACACCTTC. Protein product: CASAKGPYGYTF. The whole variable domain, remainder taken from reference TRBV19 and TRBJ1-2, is DGGITQSPKYLFRKEGQNVTLSCEQNLNHDAMYWYRQDPGQGLRLIYYSQIVNDFQKGDIAEGYSVSREKKESFPLTVTSAQKNPTAFYLCASAKGPYGYTFGSGTRLTVV.

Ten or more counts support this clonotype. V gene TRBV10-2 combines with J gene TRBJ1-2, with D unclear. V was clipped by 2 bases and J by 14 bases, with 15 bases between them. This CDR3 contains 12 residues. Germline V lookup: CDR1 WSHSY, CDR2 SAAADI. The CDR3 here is CASSELLMQPTF. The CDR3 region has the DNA TGCGCCAGCAGTGAGCTTCTGATGCAGCCGACCTTC.

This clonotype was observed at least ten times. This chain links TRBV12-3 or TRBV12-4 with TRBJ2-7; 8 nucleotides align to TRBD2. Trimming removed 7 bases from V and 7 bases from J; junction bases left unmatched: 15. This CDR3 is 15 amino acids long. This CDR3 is CASNGRGAGAVEQYF. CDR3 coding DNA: TGTGCCAGCAACGGGCGCGGAGCGGGAGCCGTAGAGCAGTACTTC.

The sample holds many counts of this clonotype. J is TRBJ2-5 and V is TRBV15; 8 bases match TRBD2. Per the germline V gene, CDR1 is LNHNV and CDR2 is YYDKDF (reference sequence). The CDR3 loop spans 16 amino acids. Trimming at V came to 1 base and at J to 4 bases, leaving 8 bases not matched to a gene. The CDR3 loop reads CATSRATPGRAETQYF. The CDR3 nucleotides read TGTGCCACCAGCAGAGCAACACCCGGGAGGGCAGAGACCCAGTACTTC.

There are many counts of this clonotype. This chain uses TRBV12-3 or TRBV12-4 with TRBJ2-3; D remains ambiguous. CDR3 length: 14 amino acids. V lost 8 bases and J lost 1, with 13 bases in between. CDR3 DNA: TGTGCCAGCGATGGTGGTTCCCGCACAGATACGCAGTATTTT. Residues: CASDGGSRTDTQYF.

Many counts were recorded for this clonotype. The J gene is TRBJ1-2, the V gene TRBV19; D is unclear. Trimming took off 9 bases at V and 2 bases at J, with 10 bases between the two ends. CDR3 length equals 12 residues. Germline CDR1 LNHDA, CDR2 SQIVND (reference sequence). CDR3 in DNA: TGTGCCAGCGGCGACAACAACTATGGCTACACCTTC. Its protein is CASGDNNYGYTF.

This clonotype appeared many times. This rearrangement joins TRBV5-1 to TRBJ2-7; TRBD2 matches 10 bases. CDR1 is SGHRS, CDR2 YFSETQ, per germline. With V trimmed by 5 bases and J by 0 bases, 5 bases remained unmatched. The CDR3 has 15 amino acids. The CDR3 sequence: CASSQGTSVSYEQYF. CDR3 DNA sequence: TGCGCCAGCAGTCAAGGGACTAGCGTCTCCTACGAGCAGTACTTC.

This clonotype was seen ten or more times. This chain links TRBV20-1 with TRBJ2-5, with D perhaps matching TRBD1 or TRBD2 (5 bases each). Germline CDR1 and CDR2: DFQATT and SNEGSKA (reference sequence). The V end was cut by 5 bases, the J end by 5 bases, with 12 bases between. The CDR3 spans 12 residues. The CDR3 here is CSALGRYETQYF. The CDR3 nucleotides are TGCAGTGCTTTGGGACGTTATGAGACCCAGTACTTC.

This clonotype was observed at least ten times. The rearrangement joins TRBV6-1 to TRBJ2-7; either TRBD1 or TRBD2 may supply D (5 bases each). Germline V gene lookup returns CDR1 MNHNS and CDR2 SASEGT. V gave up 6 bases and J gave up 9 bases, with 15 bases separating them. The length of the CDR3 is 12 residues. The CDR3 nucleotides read TGTGCCAGCAGCAGGGACGTGGGGAGGCAGTACTTC. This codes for CASSRDVGRQYF.

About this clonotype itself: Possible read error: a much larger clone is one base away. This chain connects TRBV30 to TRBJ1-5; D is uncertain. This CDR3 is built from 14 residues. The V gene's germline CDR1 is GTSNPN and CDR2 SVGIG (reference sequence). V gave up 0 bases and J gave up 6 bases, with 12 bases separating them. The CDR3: CAWSVHMYGQPQHF. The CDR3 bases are TGTGCCTGGAGTGTACACATGTACGGTCAGCCCCAGCATTTT.

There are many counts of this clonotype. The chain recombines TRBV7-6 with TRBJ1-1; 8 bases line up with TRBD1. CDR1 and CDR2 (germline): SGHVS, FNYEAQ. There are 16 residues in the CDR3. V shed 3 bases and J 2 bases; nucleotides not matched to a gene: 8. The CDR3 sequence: CASSLGPGTGNTEAFF. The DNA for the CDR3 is TGTGCCAGCAGCTTGGGACCCGGGACAGGAAACACTGAAGCTTTCTTT.

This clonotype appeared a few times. CDR3 protein: CASSPNGGWSGYEQYF. The CDR3 DNA is TGTGCCAGCTCACCAAATGGCGGCTGGTCAGGGTACGAGCAGTACTTC. The chain uses TRBV18 and TRBJ2-7; perhaps TRBD1 as D (5 bases). From germline, CDR1 is KGHSH and CDR2 LQKENI. V was clipped by 2 bases and J by 4 bases, with 18 bases between them. This CDR3 has 16 residues. Looking up the rest from reference TRBV18 and TRBJ2-7 gives the full variable domain: NAGVMQNPRHLVRRRGQEARLRCSPMKGHSHVYWYRQLPEEGLKFMVYLQKENIIDESGMPKERFSAEFPKEGPSILRIQQVVRGDSAAYFCASSPNGGWSGYEQYFGPGTRLTVT.

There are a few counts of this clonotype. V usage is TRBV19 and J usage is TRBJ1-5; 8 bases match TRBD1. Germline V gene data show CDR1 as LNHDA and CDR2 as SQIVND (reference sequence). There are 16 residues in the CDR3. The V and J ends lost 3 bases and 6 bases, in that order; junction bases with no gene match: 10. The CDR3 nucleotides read TGTGCCAGTAGTATTACCGGACAGGGTTCGGCTCAGCCCCAGCATTTT. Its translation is CASSITGQGSAQPQHF.

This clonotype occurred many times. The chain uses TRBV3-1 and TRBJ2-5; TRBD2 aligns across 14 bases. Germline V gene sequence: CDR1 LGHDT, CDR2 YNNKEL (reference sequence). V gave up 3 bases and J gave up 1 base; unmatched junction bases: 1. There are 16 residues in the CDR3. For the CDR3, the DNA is TGTGCCAGCAGCCAGGGACTAGCGGGAGTCCAAGAGACCCAGTACTTC. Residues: CASSQGLAGVQETQYF.

The CDR3 DNA reads as TGTGCCAGCAGTTTTGGGACGCGGGGCGGGGAGCTGTTTTTT. The encoded protein is CASSFGTRGGELFF. The rearrangement joins TRBV12-3 or TRBV12-4 to TRBJ2-2; D possibly corresponds to TRBD2 (6 bases). Trimming cost V 3 bases and J 7 bases, with 12 bases left between them. CDR3 length: 14 residues.

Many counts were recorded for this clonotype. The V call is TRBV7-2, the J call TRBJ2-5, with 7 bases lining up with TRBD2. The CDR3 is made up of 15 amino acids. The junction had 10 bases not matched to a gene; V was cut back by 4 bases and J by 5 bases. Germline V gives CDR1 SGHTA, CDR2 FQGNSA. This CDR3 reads CASSSAGLEEETQYF. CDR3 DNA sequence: TGTGCCAGCAGCTCAGCTGGACTAGAAGAGGAGACCCAGTACTTC. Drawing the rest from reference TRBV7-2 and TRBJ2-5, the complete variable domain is GAGVSQSPSNKVTEKGKDVELRCDPISGHTALYWYRQSLGQGLEFLIYFQGNSAPDKSGLPSDRFSAERTGGSVSTLTIQRTQQEDSAVYLCASSSAGLEEETQYFGPGTRLLVL.

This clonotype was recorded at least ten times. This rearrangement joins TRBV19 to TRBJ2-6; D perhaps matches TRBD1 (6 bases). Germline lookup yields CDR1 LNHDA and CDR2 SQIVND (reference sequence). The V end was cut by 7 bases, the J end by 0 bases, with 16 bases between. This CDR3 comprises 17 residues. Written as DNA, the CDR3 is TGTGCCAGTATTGGGACAACTTCCCACTCTGGGGCCAACGTCCTGACTTTC. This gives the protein CASIGTTSHSGANVLTF.

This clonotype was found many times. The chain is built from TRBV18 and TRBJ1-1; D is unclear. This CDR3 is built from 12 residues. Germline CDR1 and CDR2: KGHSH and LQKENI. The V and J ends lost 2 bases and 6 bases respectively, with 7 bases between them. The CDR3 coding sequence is TGTGCCAGCTCACCAATGGCAGCTGAAGCTTTCTTT. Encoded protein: CASSPMAAEAFF.

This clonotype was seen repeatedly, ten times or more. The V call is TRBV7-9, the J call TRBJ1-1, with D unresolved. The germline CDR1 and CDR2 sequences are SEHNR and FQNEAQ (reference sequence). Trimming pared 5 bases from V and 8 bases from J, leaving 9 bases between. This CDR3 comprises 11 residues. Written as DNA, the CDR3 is TGTGCCAGCAGCCCCGCCTCCGAAGCTTTCTTT. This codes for CASSPASEAFF.

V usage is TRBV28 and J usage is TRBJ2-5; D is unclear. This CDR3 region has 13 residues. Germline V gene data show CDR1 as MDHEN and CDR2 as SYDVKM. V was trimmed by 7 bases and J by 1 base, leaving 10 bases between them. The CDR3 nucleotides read TGTGCCAGCACTCGTCAGGCCCAAGAGACCCAGTACTTC. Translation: CASTRQAQETQYF.

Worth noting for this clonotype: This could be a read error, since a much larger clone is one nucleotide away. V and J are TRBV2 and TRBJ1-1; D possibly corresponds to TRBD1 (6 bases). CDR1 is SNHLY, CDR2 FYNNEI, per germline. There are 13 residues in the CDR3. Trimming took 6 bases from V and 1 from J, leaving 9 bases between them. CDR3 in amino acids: CASSGQSNTEAFF. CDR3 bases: TGTGCCAGCAGCGGACAGTCGAACACTGAAGCTTTCTTT.